This T cell receptor (beta chain) comes out of a study of T cell repertoires in cytomegalovirus infection. Each CDR3 protein is one row after TCRdb ran MiXCR on the reads. The sample includes 900,000 to 950,000 distinct CDR3 sequences, roughly a third of them seen just once. The length of the CDR3 is 11 residues. From germline, CDR1 is MNHNS and CDR2 SASEGT. With 10 bases removed from V and 1 base from J, the gap between germline ends came to 7 bases. With respect to this clonotype: Its matching antigen is unknown.

Sample: cultured CD8+ T cells from PBMCs, taken from culture after CMV antigen stimulation. This chain connects TRBV6-1 to TRBJ1-1; no definite D call. The clonotype was recovered from a human donor in good health (CMV status not recorded). Some clones in this sample may be carry-over from other donors' samples. As DNA, the CDR3 is TGTGCCACCCATAAGAACACTGAAGCTTTCTTT. This encodes CATHKNTEAFF.